Presented here are 24 T cell receptor beta chains from one specimen sequenced in a study of T cells after yellow fever vaccination. From the 5' RACE reads, TCRdb called clonotypes with MiXCR, one entry per CDR3 protein. The sample holds around 31,000 distinct CDR3 sequences; roughly a tenth are singletons and the top ten take 9% to 15%. The sequencing used PBMCs, either bulk or a sorted T-cell subset (CD4+, CD8+, memory, or dextramer-sorted; not recorded which), collected less than 16 days after the first yellow fever vaccination. These receptors came from a man between 18 and 35 years old who received the YFV17D yellow fever vaccine.

This clonotype was observed many times. This rearrangement joins TRBV3-1 to TRBJ1-6, with TRBD1 matching 9 bases. The CDR3 loop spans 14 amino acids. Germline CDR1 reads LGHDT; CDR2 reads YNNKEL (reference sequence). The V gene end was trimmed by 5 bases and the J gene end by 5 bases; junction bases not matched to a gene: 1. The DNA of the CDR3 is TGTGCCAGCAGCGGGACAGGGAATAATTCACCCCTCCACTTT. It specifies CASSGTGNNSPLHF. Full variable domain (outside the CDR3, taken from reference TRBV3-1 and TRBJ1-6): DTAVSQTPKYLVTQMGNDKSIKCEQNLGHDTMYWYKQDSKKFLKIMFSYNNKELIINETVPNRFSPKSPDKAHLNLHINSLELGDSAVYFCASSGTGNNSPLHFGNGTRLTVT.

Ten or more counts support this clonotype. The junction departs from germline at one end; a sequencing error may be responsible. CDR3 region: CASSKDREATDTQYF. As DNA, the CDR3 is TGTGCCAGCAGCAAAGACAGGGAAGCGACAGATACGCAGTATTTT. V gene TRBV4-2 combines with J gene TRBJ2-3, with 7 positions matching TRBD1. CDR1 is LGHNA, CDR2 YNFKEQ, per germline. There are 15 residues in the CDR3.

With respect to this clonotype: One junction end does not reproduce the germline sequence, and a read error may be involved. V gene TRBV5-1 combines with J gene TRBJ2-6; D gene uncertain. This CDR3 is built from 14 residues. Germline V gene data show CDR1 as SGHRS and CDR2 as YFSETQ. The CDR3 nucleotides are TGCGCCAGCAGCGCAGACTCTTGGGCCAACGTCCTGACTTTC. It is translated as CASSADSWANVLTF.

Many counts were recorded for this clonotype. The chain couples TRBV24-1 to TRBJ1-1; D not resolved. Trimming took 3 bases from V and 8 from J, leaving 6 bases between them. The CDR3 runs to 11 residues. Germline CDR1 KGHDR, CDR2 SFDVKD. CDR3 coding DNA: TGTGCCACCAGTGATGGAGTGGAAGCTTTCTTT. Amino acids: CATSDGVEAFF.

This clonotype showed up many times. The rearrangement links TRBV12-3 or TRBV12-4 to TRBJ1-3; D is uncertain. The CDR3 covers 14 residues. The V end was cut by 1 base, the J end by 2 bases, with 6 bases between. The chain's CDR3 is CASSLGNAGNTIYF. Written as DNA, the CDR3 is TGTGCCAGCAGTTTAGGGAACGCTGGAAACACCATATATTTT.

The table lists this clonotype with many counts. The chain has TRBV19 and TRBJ2-3; TRBD2 is a possible D gene (6 bases). Between the trimmed V and J ends, which lost 7 bases and 3 bases, there was a span of 11 bases. The CDR3 extends over 13 amino acids. CDR1 LNHDA and CDR2 SQIVND come from the germline V gene (reference sequence). CDR3 protein: CASMGLGTDTQYF. CDR3 bases: TGTGCCAGTATGGGACTTGGGACAGATACGCAGTATTTT. Together with reference TRBV19 and TRBJ2-3, the CDR3 gives the full variable domain: DGGITQSPKYLFRKEGQNVTLSCEQNLNHDAMYWYRQDPGQGLRLIYYSQIVNDFQKGDIAEGYSVSREKKESFPLTVTSAQKNPTAFYLCASMGLGTDTQYFGPGTRLTVL.

Concerning this clonotype: This may arise from a read error, as a much more abundant clone is one base away. The V call is TRBV4-2, the J call TRBJ2-5; 7 nucleotides agree with TRBD1. Germline CDR1 LGHNA, CDR2 YNFKEQ. The CDR3 is 16 amino acids. The CDR3 is CASSPTPGTDHETQYF. The CDR3 DNA follows: TGTGCCAGCAGCCCCACGCCCGGGACAGACCACGAGACCCAGTACTTC.

Concerning this clonotype: Since a much larger clone is just one base distant, this may be a read error. The chain has TRBV11-1 and TRBJ2-3; the D call may be TRBD1 or TRBD2 (5 bases each). CDR1 is SGHAT and CDR2 is FQDESV in the germline V gene (reference sequence). With 4 bases removed from V and 4 bases from J, the gap between germline ends came to 21 bases. This CDR3 has 17 residues. The CDR3 protein is CASSSEGRGCGADTQYF. For the CDR3, the DNA is TGTGCCAGCAGCTCCGAGGGCCGGGGCTGTGGGGCAGATACGCAGTATTTT.

This clonotype was observed at least ten times. The chain is built from TRBV30 and TRBJ1-2; no clear D. Looked up from germline, CDR1 is GTSNPN and CDR2 is SVGIG (reference sequence). V was cut by 4 bases and J by 8 bases, with 11 bases left in between. The CDR3 covers 11 residues. The CDR3 region has the DNA TGTGCCTGGACCCCAGCGCGGGGCTACACCTTC. Its translation: CAWTPARGYTF.

This clonotype was picked up a small number of times. The chain links TRBV5-4 to TRBJ1-1; D not certain. The V and J ends lost 4 bases and 3 bases respectively, with 19 bases between them. The CDR3 consists of 16 residues. The V gene's germline CDR1 is SGHNT and CDR2 YYREEE (reference sequence). CDR3 amino acids: CASSLGVTGRDTEAFF. The CDR3 DNA reads as TGTGCCAGCAGCCTAGGAGTGACGGGGAGGGACACTGAAGCTTTCTTT. Combining the CDR3 with reference TRBV5-4 and TRBJ1-1 gives the whole variable domain ETGVTQSPTHLIKTRGQQVTLRCSSQSGHNTVSWYQQALGQGPQFIFQYYREEENGRGNFPPRFSGLQFPNYSSELNVNALELDDSALYLCASSLGVTGRDTEAFFGQGTRLTVV.

Many counts were recorded for this clonotype. In DNA, the CDR3 is TGTGCCAGCAGCTTACGGGACAGCTCATCACCCCTCCACTTT. This gives the protein CASSLRDSSSPLHF. The V gene is TRBV7-9, the J gene TRBJ1-6; TRBD1 matches at 7 bases. CDR1 SEHNR and CDR2 FQNEAQ come from the germline V gene (reference sequence). The CDR3 consists of 14 residues. Trimming cost V 2 bases and J 10 bases; bases outside gene matches: 5.

This clonotype was picked up many times. V is TRBV5-4 and J is TRBJ1-4; 9 bases map to TRBD1. V was pared by 4 bases and J by 7 bases, with 5 bases of the junction left unmatched. The CDR3 length is 14 residues. Germline-derived CDR1 and CDR2 are SGHNT and YYREEE (reference sequence). CDR3 region: CASSKQGAVEKLFF. CDR3 nucleotide sequence: TGTGCCAGCAGCAAACAGGGGGCGGTTGAAAAACTGTTTTTT.

This clonotype was counted at least ten times. The chain has TRBV6-6 and TRBJ2-5, with D possibly being TRBD1 or TRBD2 (5 bases each). Trimming removed 2 bases at V and 4 bases at J, with 5 bases between. The CDR3 covers 12 residues. Germline V gene lookup returns CDR1 MNHNY and CDR2 SVGAGI (reference sequence). CDR3 amino acids: CASSYGGETQYF. As DNA, the CDR3 is TGTGCCAGCAGTTACGGGGGAGAGACCCAGTACTTC.

This clonotype was picked up many times. V gene TRBV4-3 combines with J gene TRBJ2-1; D may be TRBD1 (6 bases). Deletions cut 1 base from V and 9 bases from J, with 13 bases between. The V gene's germline CDR1 is LGHNA and CDR2 YSLEER. The CDR3 is made up of 14 amino acids. The CDR3, as DNA: TGCGCCAGCAGCCAAGGTCGGGCACAGGGTGAGCAGTTCTTC. The encoded protein is CASSQGRAQGEQFF.

Many counts were recorded for this clonotype. V usage is TRBV5-6 and J usage is TRBJ1-2; tentatively, D is TRBD1 (5 bases). This CDR3 spans 12 amino acids. Trimming removed 0 bases at V and 8 bases at J, with 8 bases between. CDR1 is SGHDT and CDR2 is YYEEEE in the germline V gene. CDR3 region: CASSLAEGGYTF. The CDR3 coding sequence is TGTGCCAGCAGCTTGGCCGAGGGGGGCTACACCTTC.

This clonotype was seen repeatedly, ten times or more. The J gene is TRBJ2-1, the V gene TRBV20-1; 9 bases match TRBD2. After removal of 6 bases from V and 4 bases from J, the junction contained 10 bases not matched to a gene. CDR1 is DFQATT, CDR2 SNEGSKA, per germline (reference sequence). The CDR3 extends over 15 amino acids. The CDR3: CSAGERGAYYNEQFF. CDR3 nucleotides: TGCAGTGCAGGGGAGCGGGGGGCGTATTACAATGAGCAGTTCTTC.

This clonotype was counted a few times. A much larger clonotype is one base distant, so this may be a read error. The chain couples TRBV7-2 to TRBJ2-7; unclear D gene. The CDR3 totals 14 residues. CDR1 SGHTA and CDR2 FQGNSA come from the germline V gene. Trimming shortened V by 4 bases and J by 2 bases, and 12 bases separated the two germline ends. The DNA for the CDR3 is TGTGCCAGCAGCTCCAGGTGGAAAACCTACGAGCAGTACTTC. Translation: CASSSRWKTYEQYF.

This clonotype was seen repeatedly, ten times or more. The chain combines TRBV5-4 with TRBJ2-1; 10 bases line up with TRBD2. Per the germline V gene, CDR1 is SGHNT and CDR2 is YYREEE (reference sequence). V shed 5 bases and J 7 bases; nucleotides not matched to a gene: 6. The CDR3 is 14 residues long. The CDR3 nucleotides read TGTGCCAGCAGAGCGGGGGGGCGGGGGAATGAGCAGTTCTTC. Amino acids: CASRAGGRGNEQFF.

To note about this clonotype: A single base separates this from a much larger clone, so it may be a read error. The chain combines TRBV6-1 with TRBJ1-2; D gene ambiguous. Per the germline V gene, CDR1 is MNHNS and CDR2 is SASEGT. This CDR3 region has 13 residues. V gave up 8 bases and J gave up 5 bases, with 15 bases separating them. The CDR3 bases are TGTGCCAGCGGTAACGCCTTAACTTATGGCTACACCTTC. Amino acids: CASGNALTYGYTF.

The sample holds many counts of this clonotype. CDR3 nucleotides: TGCAGCGGGCGGAAAAGCACAGATACGCAGTATTTT. Its translation is CSGRKSTDTQYF. The V call is TRBV20-1, the J call TRBJ2-3; D unclear. CDR3 size: 12 residues. Germline assignment: CDR1 DFQATT and CDR2 SNEGSKA (reference sequence).

The sample holds many counts of this clonotype. The V gene is TRBV15, the J gene TRBJ2-1; 7 bases match TRBD1. With 0 bases clipped from V and 2 bases from J, the junction kept 4 bases outside the gene matches. The CDR3 contains 16 residues. Germline CDR1 and CDR2: LNHNV and YYDKDF (reference sequence). The CDR3 bases are TGTGCCACCAGCAGAGATAAAGGGGGCGCCTACAATGAGCAGTTCTTC. Amino acids: CATSRDKGGAYNEQFF.

Details on this clonotype: Since a much larger clone is just one base distant, this may be a read error. Written as DNA, the CDR3 is TGTGCCAGCAGCCACAGCGGGGGGGCTTACAATGAGCAGTTCTTC. Protein product: CASSHSGGAYNEQFF. The V call is TRBV11-2, the J call TRBJ2-1, with TRBD2 matching 10 bases. CDR1 and CDR2 from the germline V gene are SGHAT and FQNNGV. CDR3 size: 15 residues. Losses at the gene ends were 5 bases for V and 4 bases for J; bases not matched to a gene: 5.

This clonotype was observed at least ten times. Germline is not matched at one junction end, which may reflect a read error. For the CDR3, the DNA is TGTGCTAGCAGTAGGGACAGGGGGGCGGGCACTGAAGCTTTCTTT. Amino acid sequence: CASSRDRGAGTEAFF. This rearrangement joins TRBV7-7 to TRBJ1-1; 11 bases are shared with TRBD1. Germline V gene sequence: CDR1 SSHAT, CDR2 FNYEAQ (reference sequence). The CDR3 runs to 15 residues. Full variable domain (outside the CDR3, taken from reference TRBV7-7 and TRBJ1-1): GAGVSQSPRYKVTKRGQDVTLRCDPISSHATLYWYQQALGQGPEFLTYFNYEAQPDKSGLPSDRFSAERPEGSISTLTIQRTEQRDSAMYRCASSRDRGAGTEAFFGQGTRLTVV.

This clonotype was picked up many times. V is TRBV20-1 and J is TRBJ2-1, with 14 bases aligning to TRBD2. CDR1 is DFQATT and CDR2 is SNEGSKA in the germline V gene (reference sequence). J was trimmed by 5 bases and V by 6 bases; bases with no gene match: 3. CDR3 size: 14 residues. CDR3 amino acids: CSAPTSGGDNEQFF. In DNA, the CDR3 is TGCAGTGCCCCGACTAGCGGGGGGGACAATGAGCAGTTCTTC.